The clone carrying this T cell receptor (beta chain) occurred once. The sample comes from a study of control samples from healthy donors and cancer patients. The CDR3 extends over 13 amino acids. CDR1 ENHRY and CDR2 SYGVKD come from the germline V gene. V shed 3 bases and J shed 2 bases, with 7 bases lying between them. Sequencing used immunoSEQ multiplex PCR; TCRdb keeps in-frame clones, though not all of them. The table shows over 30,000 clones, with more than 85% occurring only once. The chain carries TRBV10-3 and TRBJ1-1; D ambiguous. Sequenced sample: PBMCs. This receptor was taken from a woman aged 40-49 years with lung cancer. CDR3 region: CAISEAANTEAFF. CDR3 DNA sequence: TGTGCCATCAGTGAAGCGGCTAACACTGAAGCTTTCTTT.